This passage covers 21 T cell receptor beta chains from one sample sequenced in a study of control samples from healthy donors and cancer patients. The protocol was immunoSEQ multiplex PCR, while the TCRdb copy is restricted to in-frame clones and leaves out a portion. The repertoire has 45,000 to 60,000 clones, around 90% of them found once; the top ten carry over 13%. Sequencing was carried out using PBMCs. The receptors come from a man between 60 and 75 years old with head and neck cancer.

This rearrangement joins TRBV6-5 to TRBJ2-5, with 7 positions matching TRBD1. In germline, CDR1 is MNHEY, CDR2 SVGAGI. Trimming removed 5 bases from V and 5 bases from J; junction bases left unmatched: 8. The CDR3 is 14 amino acids. This CDR3 is CASSLGQRYETQYF. The CDR3 coding sequence is TGTGCCAGCAGTCTGGGACAGAGATACGAGACCCAGTACTTC.

This rearrangement joins TRBV5-1 to TRBJ1-5; no definite D call. There are 13 residues in the CDR3. From germline, CDR1 is SGHRS and CDR2 YFSETQ. Between the trimmed V and J ends, which lost 4 bases and 4 bases, there was a span of 9 bases. The CDR3 region has the DNA TGCGCCAGCAGCCTAGAGATGAATCAGCCCCAGCATTTT. This sequence encodes CASSLEMNQPQHF. The full variable domain, in which reference TRBV5-1 and TRBJ1-5 provide the parts outside the CDR3, is KAGVTQTPRYLIKTRGQQVTLSCSPISGHRSVSWYQQTPGQGLQFLFEYFSETQRNKGNFPGRFSGRQFSNSRSEMNVSTLELGDSALYLCASSLEMNQPQHFGDGTRLSIL.

This sequence joins TRBV6-6 and TRBJ2-1; a possible D gene is TRBD2 (7 bases). Germline V gene data show CDR1 as MNHNY and CDR2 as SVGAGI (reference sequence). The CDR3 length is 14 residues. V dropped 7 bases and J dropped 6 bases, with 16 bases sitting between them. The CDR3 bases are TGTGCCAGCAAAAACAGGGAGGGGTCCAATGAGCAGTTCTTC. It translates to CASKNREGSNEQFF.

CDR3 residues: CASSPNYTF. CDR3 in DNA: TGTGCCAGCAGCCCTAACTACACCTTC. The chain carries TRBV7-2 and TRBJ1-2; D is unclear. With 5 bases removed from V and 10 bases from J, the gap between germline ends came to 5 bases. The CDR3 is made up of 9 amino acids. Germline assignment: CDR1 SGHTA and CDR2 FQGNSA.

The chain joins TRBV30 to TRBJ2-2; tentatively, D is TRBD1 (6 bases). Germline loops: CDR1 GTSNPN, CDR2 SVGIG (reference sequence). Trimming took off 2 bases at V and 1 base at J, with 11 bases between the two ends. CDR3 length: 15 amino acids. The CDR3 is CAWSPGVGNTGELFF. CDR3 bases: TGTGCCTGGAGTCCAGGGGTAGGGAACACCGGGGAGCTGTTTTTT.

V gene TRBV6-5 combines with J gene TRBJ1-2, with D perhaps matching TRBD1 (6 bases). CDR1 MNHEY and CDR2 SVGAGI come from the germline V gene. The CDR3 length is 14 residues. The V end was cut by 1 base, the J end by 2 bases, with 8 bases between. The CDR3 region is CASSYLGQNYGYTF. In DNA form, the CDR3 reads TGTGCCAGCAGTTACTTGGGACAAAACTATGGCTACACCTTC.

The rearrangement links TRBV27 to TRBJ2-3, with D hard to call. The CDR3 is 15 amino acids. Germline CDR1 is MNHEY and CDR2 is SMNVEV (reference sequence). With 6 bases removed from V and 3 bases from J, the gap between germline ends came to 16 bases. The CDR3 DNA reads as TGTGCCAGCAGACCTGGCGCCGCCGGAACAGATACGCAGTATTTT. Translation: CASRPGAAGTDTQYF.

The chain uses TRBV27 and TRBJ2-1, with 11 bases fitting TRBD2. The CDR3 sequence is 15 residues long. CDR1 is MNHEY, CDR2 SMNVEV, per germline (reference sequence). Trimming at V came to 5 bases and at J to 5 bases, leaving 5 bases not matched to a gene. CDR3 sequence reads: CASSPLAGVHNEQFF. The CDR3 DNA reads TGTGCCAGCAGTCCACTAGCGGGAGTTCACAATGAGCAGTTCTTC.

V usage is TRBV11-2 and J usage is TRBJ1-3; 12 positions agree with TRBD1. The CDR3 covers 19 residues. Germline V lookup: CDR1 SGHAT, CDR2 FQNNGV. J lost 4 bases, V lost 1 base, and 11 bases had no gene match. CDR3 nucleotides: TGTGCCAGCAGCTTAGGTCCGGGACAGGGGGCGACGAAGGGAAACACCATATATTTT. As protein: CASSLGPGQGATKGNTIYF. Together with reference TRBV11-2 and TRBJ1-3, the CDR3 gives the full variable domain: EAGVAQSPRYKIIEKRQSVAFWCNPISGHATLYWYQQILGQGPKLLIQFQNNGVVDDSQLPKDRFSAERLKGVDSTLKIQPAKLEDSAVYLCASSLGPGQGATKGNTIYFGEGSWLTVV.

The rearrangement joins TRBV15 to TRBJ1-1; a possible D gene is TRBD1 (6 bases). CDR3 length: 15 residues. The germline V gene has CDR1 LNHNV and CDR2 YYDKDF (reference sequence). The V gene lost 3 bases and the J gene lost 2 bases, with 13 bases spanning the gap. CDR3 sequence reads: CATSRSRGRNTEAFF. CDR3 coding DNA: TGTGCCACCAGCAGGTCAAGGGGGAGAAACACTGAAGCTTTCTTT.

The J gene is TRBJ2-1, the V gene TRBV7-2; tentative D call: TRBD2 (6 bases). This CDR3 spans 14 amino acids. Trimming removed 5 bases from V and 4 bases from J, with 12 bases in between. The germline gives CDR1 SGHTA, CDR2 FQGNSA. CDR3 in amino acids: CASSRDSSYNEQFF. The CDR3 region has the DNA TGTGCCAGCAGCAGGGACTCTAGTTACAATGAGCAGTTCTTC.

The rearrangement uses TRBV6-5 and TRBJ2-7, with 9 positions matching TRBD1. The CDR3 runs 14 residues. Germline V lookup: CDR1 MNHEY, CDR2 SVGAGI. V shed 5 bases, J shed 2 bases, and the junction held 4 bases outside the gene matches. CDR3 in amino acids: CASSRTGDPYEQYF. The DNA of the CDR3 is TGTGCCAGCAGTCGGACAGGGGATCCCTACGAGCAGTACTTC.

This clone was picked up a small number of times. The chain links TRBV18 to TRBJ1-1; TRBD1 agrees at 8 bases. The CDR3 runs 16 residues. Trimming removed 5 bases from V and 1 base from J; junction bases left unmatched: 9. Germline lookup yields CDR1 KGHSH and CDR2 LQKENI. The CDR3, as DNA: TGTGCCAGCTCATCCAGGGACAGGCCACCGAACACTGAAGCTTTCTTT. As protein: CASSSRDRPPNTEAFF.

The gene calls are TRBV28 and TRBJ2-5, with D unresolved. This CDR3 contains 11 residues. With 5 bases removed from V and 6 bases from J, the gap between germline ends came to 7 bases. CDR1 MDHEN and CDR2 SYDVKM come from the germline V gene. The CDR3 region is CASSQKKTQYF. The CDR3 DNA reads as TGTGCCAGCAGTCAGAAGAAGACCCAGTACTTC.

CDR3 bases: TGTGCCAGTAGTCCTCGGCCATACGAGCAGTACTTC. This sequence encodes CASSPRPYEQYF. This chain uses TRBV19 with TRBJ2-7; D is unresolved. Germline loops: CDR1 LNHDA, CDR2 SQIVND (reference sequence). CDR3 size: 12 residues. V was cut by 5 bases and J by 4 bases, with 9 bases left in between.

This chain uses TRBV15 with TRBJ2-1; TRBD2 aligns across 7 bases. The junction had 9 bases not matched to a gene; V was cut back by 5 bases and J by 2 bases. Germline CDR1 LNHNV, CDR2 YYDKDF (reference sequence). The CDR3 runs 16 residues. The CDR3 nucleotides are TGTGCCACCAGCTCGTGGGAGGGCCAAGCCTACAATGAGCAGTTCTTC. It translates to CATSSWEGQAYNEQFF.

The V and J genes are TRBV6-2 or TRBV6-3 and TRBJ2-3; 7 positions match TRBD1. The CDR3 spans 15 residues. The germline CDR1 and CDR2 sequences are MNHEY and SVGEGT. J lost 6 bases, V lost 5 bases, and 11 bases had no gene match. The CDR3 reads CASSDRAGAHDTQYF. The CDR3 DNA sequence: TGTGCCAGCAGTGACAGGGCCGGGGCACACGATACGCAGTATTTT.

This chain uses TRBV7-2 with TRBJ1-6, with D unclear. Looked up from germline, CDR1 is SGHTA and CDR2 is FQGNSA. This CDR3 is 12 amino acids long. Trimming removed 1 base from V and 9 bases from J, with 4 bases in between. DNA of the CDR3: TGTGCCAGCAGCTTAGGGGCTTCACCCCTCCACTTT. It yields the protein CASSLGASPLHF.

The DNA for the CDR3 is TGTGCCAGCAGCGAAGGCAGGTTAGACAATCAGCCCCAGCATTTT. Translating it yields CASSEGRLDNQPQHF. V is TRBV6-2 or TRBV6-3 and J is TRBJ1-5; no clear D. CDR1 is MNHEY, CDR2 SVGEGT, per germline. This CDR3 region has 15 residues. V lost 6 bases to trimming and J lost 3 bases, with 15 bases between them.

J is TRBJ2-2 and V is TRBV24-1; possibly TRBD2 for D (7 bases). The CDR3 totals 15 residues. Germline CDR1 and CDR2: KGHDR and SFDVKD. Between the trimmed V and J ends, which lost 5 bases and 3 bases, there was a span of 12 bases. CDR3 DNA: TGTGCCACCAGTGTCCGAGGGGGGGACACCGGGGAGCTGTTTTTT. Amino acids: CATSVRGGDTGELFF.

The V and J genes are TRBV5-1 and TRBJ2-2; no firm D call. Deletions cut 4 bases from V and 4 bases from J, with 11 bases between. CDR1 is SGHRS, CDR2 YFSETQ, per germline. The CDR3 totals 14 residues. CDR3 sequence (DNA): TGCGCCAGCAGCCCCATGACCGGCACCGGGGAGCTGTTTTTT. Amino acids: CASSPMTGTGELFF.